This TCR beta chain was obtained from a study of T cells in Graves' hyperthyroidism and ophthalmopathy (dated by TCRdb to the late 2010s). Study-wide context: Peripheral blood was sampled at the time of initial diagnosis, prior to any treatment. After blood sampling, hyperthyroidism patients were treated with methimazole at a starting dose of 30 mg daily, and ophthalmopathy patients were treated with high-dose intravenous methylprednisolone. In addition, the study compared T-cell repertoires in thyroid tissue and in blood from five or six Graves' hyperthyroidism patients. To identify distinguishing TCR V-J signatures, a discovery cohort of some 100 patients was used, comprising 40 to 45 with Graves' ophthalmopathy and 57 with stable Graves' hyperthyroidism. Whether ophthalmopathy could be predicted prospectively was tested in an independent validation cohort made up of 18 to 20 hyperthyroidism patients plus 17 patients who later progressed to ophthalmopathy. The paper reports TCR Vbeta CDR3 sequencing of some 140 peripheral blood samples: 43 ophthalmopathy, under 80 hyperthyroidism and around 17 progressor patients. The approximately 97 discovery patients were randomly divided into training and test sets at a 7:3 ratio. Paper-wide results and their limitations: In validation, the model predicted progression to ophthalmopathy a median of approximately 6.6 months before onset, with about 71% sensitivity and about 72% specificity. Blood samples also contained most of the expanded thyroid clonotypes (frequency above 0.001), which suggests that blood repertoires may reflect thyroid immune responses. Sample size was not statistically predetermined, and investigators were not blinded to group allocation. Ophthalmopathy was separated from stable hyperthyroidism by a 13 V-J signature model, with approximately 90% sensitivity and about 84% specificity obtained in cross-validation and 80%/75% obtained in testing.

The CDR3 runs 13 residues from the cysteine to the phenylalanine. CDR3 DNA is the only sequence kept; it has 39 bases, read in frame from the first base. Germline trimming amounts to 5 bases on V and 4 bases on J, with 6 as the count of junction bases outside the gene matches. CDR1 and CDR2 were assigned from the germline V gene (reference sequence) as GTSNPN and SVGIG. A patient counted as having stable Graves' hyperthyroidism if no progression to ophthalmopathy occurred over 18 months of follow-up. The hyperthyroidism patients were between 18 and 65 years old and newly diagnosed, with a disease duration of less than 2 months. Patients with uncontrolled infections, other autoimmune diseases, pregnancy or lactation were excluded. Diagnoses relied on clinical symptoms, serum thyroxine and TRAb, thyroid ultrasound and orbital computed tomography. Ficoll-Paque density gradient centrifugation was used to isolate PBMCs from 10 ml of fresh peripheral blood. Total RNA was extracted with Trizol reagent, and quality was checked on an Agilent 2100 Bioanalyzer.

This clonotype was detected a few times. Its antigen is unknown. Qualities for individual bases were not recorded, and no much larger clone is one base off. TCR beta CDR3 regions were amplified from RNA transcripts. For the first round of RT-PCR on the TCR CDR3, the HTBI primer set was used together with the Qiagen OneStep RT-PCR kit. A second multiplex PCR round built the libraries, followed by size selection and purification. Sequencing of the libraries was done on an Illumina HiSeq2000 using paired-end 100 bp reads. From the authors' description of their analysis: SOAPnuke was used to process the raw data, throwing out any read that contained adapters or uncalled bases, had a mean Phred below 15, or lacked an exact constant-primer or identifier match. COPE v1.2.5 was used to merge high-quality paired reads, and clonotypes were defined as unique nucleotide sequences. Clonotypes were aligned to IMGT TRBV, TRBD and TRBJ reference segments using MiTCR v1.1. The analysis included only V-J combinations with a frequency above 0.0001, which together covered around 99% of the repertoires. The TCS score was defined as the ratio of F50 (clonal expansion) to E x V (chaos), calculated using BLOSUM62-based TCRdist between CDR3 peptides within each V-J. Welch's t-statistics and random forest reduced 500 to 650 V-J features to 13, which were used in a naive Bayes classifier (R e1071). The raw public data were reprocessed by TCRdb itself: fastp quality trimming at Q25, MiXCR clonotype calling, in-frame beta chains only. Every CDR3 protein is listed once, alongside the most common genes and DNA of its rows. TCRdb assigned the V and J calls; the authors' analysis was not used. The sample includes hundreds of thousands of distinct CDR3 sequences, with 14% observed a single time. The ten largest account for 10% to 13% of the sample.

Sequencing input: blood. This TCR was sampled from a woman aged 18 to 35 with Graves' hyperthyroidism. The sequence joins TRBV30 to TRBJ1-2, with 8 bases aligning to TRBD1. The CDR3 region has the sequence CAWVPGQGYGYTF. In nucleotides, the sequence is TGTGCCTGGGTGCCCGGACAGGGCTATGGCTACACCTTC.